Below are 30 T cell receptor beta chains sequenced from a single sample in a study of shared clonotypes between healthy human individuals. The table came from immunoSEQ multiplex PCR; TCRdb's copy has only in-frame clones and leaves some out. The profile shows fewer than 850,000 clones, around 72% of them singletons. The sequenced sample was memory CD4+ T cells sorted from blood. Documented subset: CD45RA-negative fraction. The receptors shown here come from a woman aged 25 to 39 in good health.

The chain combines TRBV27 with TRBJ2-7; 10 bases agree with TRBD1. V dropped 6 bases and J dropped 8; count of bases not matched to a gene: 13. Germline CDR1 and CDR2: MNHEY and SMNVEV (reference sequence). There are 15 residues in the CDR3. The CDR3 nucleotides are TGTGCCAGCAGGCAACCCGGGACAGGGGAGGGTAAGCAGTACTTC. Translating gives CASRQPGTGEGKQYF.

The gene calls are TRBV14 and TRBJ2-6; D is tentatively TRBD1 or TRBD2 (5 bases each). The V end lost 0 bases, the J end lost 2 bases, and 8 bases lay between the germline ends. The length of the CDR3 is 16 residues. Germline CDR1 reads SGHDN; CDR2 reads FVKESK. CDR3 amino acids: CASSQDMGAGANVLTF. The CDR3 region has the DNA TGTGCCAGCAGCCAAGATATGGGGGCTGGGGCCAACGTCCTGACTTTC.

Points on this clone: This clone may be a read error of a much larger clone one base away. Other DNA sequences from this sample encode an identical CDR3 as well. V usage is TRBV5-1 and J usage is TRBJ2-2; D might be TRBD1 or TRBD2, each matching 5 bases. The ends were cut back, 4 bases at V and 1 base at J, with 11 bases in the middle. This CDR3 comprises 15 residues. Germline V gives CDR1 SGHRS, CDR2 YFSETQ. CDR3: CASSPGTENTGELFF. In DNA, the CDR3 is TGCGCCAGCAGCCCGGGGACCGAGAACACCGGGGAGCTGTTTTTT.

V is TRBV28 and J is TRBJ2-7; possible D gene TRBD2, 6 bases. Germline CDR1 is MDHEN and CDR2 is SYDVKM. CDR3 size: 18 residues. The V and J ends lost 6 bases and 3 bases respectively, with 27 bases between them. The CDR3 DNA reads as TGTGCCAGCAGCTCGGGACTCCTAGAGAAGGTCGACGTCTACGAGCAGTACTTC. It yields the protein CASSSGLLEKVDVYEQYF. The entire variable domain, with the rest obtained from reference TRBV28 and TRBJ2-7, is as follows: DVKVTQSSRYLVKRTGEKVFLECVQDMDHENMFWYRQDPGLGLRLIYFSYDVKMKEKGDIPEGYSVSREKKERFSLILESASTNQTSMYLCASSSGLLEKVDVYEQYFGPGTRLTVT.

This chain links TRBV18 with TRBJ1-1; 8 bases line up with TRBD1. Germline V gives CDR1 KGHSH, CDR2 LQKENI. The J segment lost 6 bases and the V segment lost 3 bases, leaving 9 bases of the junction unmatched. The CDR3 is 15 amino acids. The DNA for the CDR3 is TGTGCCAGCTCACCGCTAGGACAGGGTAAGGCTGAAGCTTTCTTT. Protein: CASSPLGQGKAEAFF.

This clone was recorded a few times. The chain combines TRBV19 with TRBJ2-6; TRBD1 might be the D (6 bases). CDR1 LNHDA and CDR2 SQIVND come from the germline V gene (reference sequence). The germline V and J ends were trimmed by 4 bases and 0 bases, with 7 bases remaining between them. The CDR3 loop spans 15 amino acids. The CDR3 coding sequence is TGTGCCAGTAGTACCAGGGGCTCTGGGGCCAACGTCCTGACTTTC. It specifies CASSTRGSGANVLTF.

The V and J genes are TRBV9 and TRBJ2-3, with a weak D call TRBD2 (6 bases). CDR3 length: 15 residues. Between the trimmed V and J ends, which lost 4 bases and 1 base, there was a span of 13 bases. Germline V lookup: CDR1 SGDLS, CDR2 YYNGEE. The CDR3 protein is CASSSGTLGTDTQYF. The CDR3 DNA is TGTGCCAGCAGCTCCGGGACTTTGGGCACAGATACGCAGTATTTT. The variable domain in full, with the rest retrieved from reference TRBV9 and TRBJ2-3, is DSGVTQTPKHLITATGQRVTLRCSPRSGDLSVYWYQQSLDQGLQFLIQYYNGEERAKGNILERFSAQQFPDLHSELNLSSLELGDSALYFCASSSGTLGTDTQYFGPGTRLTVL.

This clone was observed a single time. The chain links TRBV10-1 to TRBJ2-7, with D unclear. This CDR3 region has 12 residues. Trimming left V 5 bases short and J 4 bases short, with 9 bases between. CDR1 is WNHNN and CDR2 is SYGVQD in the germline V gene (reference sequence). The CDR3 is CASSSPGYEQYF. CDR3 coding DNA: TGCGCCAGCAGTTCCCCCGGGTACGAGCAGTACTTC.

The CDR3 loop is CASSGTGEGYTF. The CDR3 DNA follows: TGTGCCAGCAGTGGGACAGGGGAGGGCTACACCTTC. The J gene is TRBJ1-2, the V gene TRBV27, with 10 nucleotides matching TRBD1. Germline CDR1 is MNHEY and CDR2 is SMNVEV (reference sequence). The CDR3 runs 12 residues. J was trimmed by 8 bases and V by 5 bases; bases with no gene match: 2.

A remark on this clone: Other DNA sequences within the sample encode an identical CDR3. V and J are TRBV14 and TRBJ2-1; possibly TRBD1 or TRBD2 for D (5 bases each). Trimming cost V 3 bases and J 4 bases, with 7 bases left between them. CDR1 SGHDN and CDR2 FVKESK come from the germline V gene. The CDR3 is 13 amino acids. The CDR3 is CASSQGEYNEQFF. Written as DNA, the CDR3 is TGTGCCAGCAGCCAGGGGGAGTACAATGAGCAGTTCTTC.

This clone was observed a handful of times. Other nucleotide sequences in the sample specify the same CDR3. This sequence joins TRBV11-2 and TRBJ2-1; 12 bases agree with TRBD2. CDR3 length: 16 amino acids. V was clipped by 5 bases and J by 4 bases; unmatched bases: 6. Germline CDR1 and CDR2: SGHAT and FQNNGV. This CDR3 is CASSPRLAGVYNEQFF. The CDR3 DNA reads as TGTGCCAGCAGCCCCCGACTAGCGGGAGTGTACAATGAGCAGTTCTTC.

The V gene is TRBV6-5, the J gene TRBJ2-7, with a weak D call TRBD1 (5 bases). The germline CDR1 and CDR2 sequences are MNHEY and SVGAGI. The CDR3 is made up of 12 amino acids. Deletions cut 7 bases from V and 3 bases from J, with 10 bases between. The CDR3 DNA reads TGTGCCAGCAAAGCAGGGTTCTACGAGCAGTACTTC. It encodes CASKAGFYEQYF.

V and J are TRBV5-1 and TRBJ2-7; perhaps TRBD2 as D (6 bases). The CDR3 contains 14 residues. V was shortened by 3 bases and J by 5 bases, with 15 bases between the two germline ends. Germline V lookup: CDR1 SGHRS, CDR2 YFSETQ. The chain's CDR3 is CASSSPGLVDEQYF. The DNA for the CDR3 is TGCGCCAGCAGCTCCCCGGGACTTGTCGACGAGCAGTACTTC.

The rearrangement joins TRBV30 to TRBJ2-3, with D perhaps given as TRBD1 or TRBD2 (6 bases each). V lost 3 bases, J lost 6 bases, and 13 bases lay in between. The CDR3 loop spans 13 amino acids. The germline V gene encodes CDR1 GTSNPN and CDR2 SVGIG (reference sequence). Written as DNA, the CDR3 is TGTGCCTGGAGCGGAATAGGGGGGGATACGCAGTATTTT. It codes for CAWSGIGGDTQYF. Using reference TRBV30 and TRBJ2-3 for the parts outside the CDR3, the full variable domain is SQTIHQWPATLVQPVGSPLSLECTVEGTSNPNLYWYRQAAGRGLQLLFYSVGIGQISSEVPQNLSASRPQDRQFILSSKKLLLSDSGFYLCAWSGIGGDTQYFGPGTRLTVL.

As regards this clone: Other nucleotide sequences in the sample specify the same CDR3. The chain is built from TRBV27 and TRBJ2-7, with D perhaps being TRBD1 or TRBD2 (5 bases each). CDR3 length: 13 residues. Germline values: CDR1 MNHEY, CDR2 SMNVEV (reference sequence). V was cut by 3 bases and J by 6 bases, with 12 bases left in between. The DNA of the CDR3 is TGTGCCAGCAGTTTTGAGGGGCTAGGCGAGCAGTACTTC. This codes for CASSFEGLGEQYF.

The chain carries TRBV19 and TRBJ2-7; 13 bases align to TRBD2. The CDR3 sequence is 13 residues long. CDR1 and CDR2 from the germline V gene are LNHDA and SQIVND (reference sequence). V gave up 9 bases and J gave up 4 bases; unmatched junction bases: 3. For the CDR3, the DNA is TGTGCCAGCGGACTAGCGGGAGAGTACGAGCAGTACTTC. Its translation: CASGLAGEYEQYF.

V is TRBV5-1 and J is TRBJ1-2; D ambiguous. CDR1 is SGHRS and CDR2 is YFSETQ in the germline V gene. V was shortened by 5 bases and J by 7 bases, with 12 bases between the two germline ends. This CDR3 spans 12 amino acids. The CDR3 DNA reads as TGCGCCAGCAGGCCCGACACCTCTGGCTACACCTTC. Amino acid sequence: CASRPDTSGYTF.

The CDR3 coding sequence is TGTGCCAGCAGCTTAGCGGCAGGGGGATACAATGAGCAGTTCTTC. Translated, it gives CASSLAAGGYNEQFF. The V call is TRBV7-6, the J call TRBJ2-1; 7 bases line up with TRBD1. The CDR3 contains 15 residues. Germline V gene data show CDR1 as SGHVS and CDR2 as FNYEAQ. J was trimmed by 4 bases and V by 0 bases; bases with no gene match: 3.

With regard to this clone: A much larger clone differs by one base, so this may be a read error. Other nucleotide sequences from this sample produce the same CDR3. The chain combines TRBV11-2 with TRBJ1-5; D unresolved. Germline lookup yields CDR1 SGHAT and CDR2 FQNNGV. The CDR3 extends over 13 amino acids. V lost 2 bases and J lost 7, with 9 bases in between. The CDR3 sequence: CASSLTLGQPQHF. Written as DNA, the CDR3 is TGTGCCAGCAGCTTAACCCTGGGCCAGCCCCAGCATTTT.

This chain joins TRBV28 and TRBJ2-3; no reliable D call. The CDR3 contains 15 residues. V lost 3 bases, J lost 2 bases, and 12 bases lay in between. Germline CDR1 reads MDHEN; CDR2 reads SYDVKM. CDR3 DNA: TGTGCCAGCAGTTTGGCAGGCAGCTTCACAGATACGCAGTATTTT. Residues: CASSLAGSFTDTQYF. The full variable domain, rest sourced from reference TRBV28 and TRBJ2-3, is DVKVTQSSRYLVKRTGEKVFLECVQDMDHENMFWYRQDPGLGLRLIYFSYDVKMKEKGDIPEGYSVSREKKERFSLILESASTNQTSMYLCASSLAGSFTDTQYFGPGTRLTVL.

The chain links TRBV11-1 to TRBJ2-1, with 15 bases identical to TRBD2. The CDR3 totals 16 residues. The V and J ends lost 1 base and 15 bases, in that order; junction bases with no gene match: 10. From germline, CDR1 is SGHAT and CDR2 FQDESV (reference sequence). The CDR3 DNA follows: TGTGCCAGCAGCTTAGGGGGGGGACTAGCGGGAGGAAACCCGTTCTTC. The encoded protein is CASSLGGGLAGGNPFF.

V usage is TRBV2 and J usage is TRBJ2-5, with 8 bases matching TRBD1. V trimming: 2 bases; J trimming: 2 bases; junction bases outside the gene matches: 7. This CDR3 region has 16 residues. The germline V gene has CDR1 SNHLY and CDR2 FYNNEI. The CDR3 protein is CASSEWLTGEQETQYF. The CDR3, as DNA: TGTGCCAGCAGTGAATGGCTGACAGGGGAACAAGAGACCCAGTACTTC.

This chain joins TRBV9 and TRBJ2-4; possibly TRBD2 for D (5 bases). This CDR3 has 14 amino acids. Trimming removed 2 bases at V and 2 bases at J, with 8 bases between. Germline V lookup: CDR1 SGDLS, CDR2 YYNGEE. The CDR3 loop reads CASSVGGSKNIQYF. The DNA of the CDR3 is TGTGCCAGCAGCGTCGGAGGTTCCAAAAACATTCAGTACTTC.

This clone is deemed medium-sized. The V gene is TRBV13, the J gene TRBJ2-7; the D is unclear. The CDR3 sequence is 13 residues long. From germline, CDR1 is PRHDT and CDR2 FYEKMQ (reference sequence). Trimming left V 0 bases short and J 3 bases short, with 6 bases between. DNA for the CDR3: TGTGCCAGCAGCTTAGGGGTGGGCTACGAGCAGTACTTC. It encodes CASSLGVGYEQYF.

The V call is TRBV5-1, the J call TRBJ2-1, with a possible D match to TRBD2 (6 bases). In germline, CDR1 is SGHRS, CDR2 YFSETQ. V lost 1 base to trimming and J lost 10 bases, with 12 bases between them. The CDR3 runs 13 residues. In nucleotides, the CDR3 is TGCGCCAGCAGCTTGACTAGCCTAGAAGAGCAGTTCTTC. Translated, it gives CASSLTSLEEQFF.

This chain uses TRBV30 with TRBJ2-7, with 8 bases lining up with TRBD1. With 4 bases clipped from V and 9 bases from J, the junction kept 8 bases outside the gene matches. Germline lookup yields CDR1 GTSNPN and CDR2 SVGIG (reference sequence). The CDR3 extends over 12 amino acids. The DNA of the CDR3 is TGTGCCTGGAATTACCCAGGGGGCGCGCAGTACTTC. Translated: CAWNYPGGAQYF.

This chain uses TRBV28 with TRBJ1-5, with D maybe TRBD1 (6 bases). Germline loops: CDR1 MDHEN, CDR2 SYDVKM. This CDR3 spans 14 amino acids. V gave up 6 bases and J gave up 7 bases, with 16 bases separating them. CDR3 DNA sequence: TGTGCCAGCAGAAATTCCGGGGGCTCGCAGCCCCAGCATTTT. It specifies CASRNSGGSQPQHF.

This rearrangement joins TRBV9 to TRBJ2-1; D may match TRBD1 or TRBD2 (5 bases each). Germline V gene data show CDR1 as SGDLS and CDR2 as YYNGEE. The CDR3 spans 15 residues. V shed 2 bases and J shed 10 bases, with 19 bases lying between them. The CDR3 region has the DNA TGTGCCAGCAGCGTGACCCCGGGGCCCGAAAGGGAGCAGTTCTTC. Amino acids: CASSVTPGPEREQFF. Based on the CDR3 plus reference TRBV9 and TRBJ2-1, the full variable domain is DSGVTQTPKHLITATGQRVTLRCSPRSGDLSVYWYQQSLDQGLQFLIQYYNGEERAKGNILERFSAQQFPDLHSELNLSSLELGDSALYFCASSVTPGPEREQFFGPGTRLTVL.

The chain is built from TRBV5-1 and TRBJ2-7; either TRBD1 or TRBD2 may fit D (5 bases each). This CDR3 is 14 amino acids long. Trimming took 2 bases from V and 2 from J, leaving 11 bases between them. CDR1 and CDR2 from the germline V gene are SGHRS and YFSETQ. Written as DNA, the CDR3 is TGCGCCAGCAGCTTAGGGACGGCCCCCTACGAGCAGTACTTC. It specifies CASSLGTAPYEQYF.

The V call is TRBV6-1, the J call TRBJ1-2, with 9 bases aligning to TRBD1. CDR3 length: 17 amino acids. Germline CDR1 MNHNS, CDR2 SASEGT. Trimming removed 3 bases from V and 2 bases from J; junction bases left unmatched: 10. CDR3: CASSDLMNRGQNYGYTF. The CDR3 DNA follows: TGTGCCAGCAGTGACCTAATGAACAGGGGGCAGAACTATGGCTACACCTTC.